This is a list of T cell receptor beta chains from one sample in a study of tumor-infiltrating lymphocytes in localized non-small cell lung cancer. Here immunoSEQ multiplex PCR was the method, and the copy in TCRdb shows in-frame clones only, minus some. The sample contains 20,000 or so clones, 73% of which appear only once. Sequences were obtained from lung tumor tissue. The receptors derive from a human donor with non-small cell lung cancer. Each CDR3 is given with its conserved first and last residue.

J gene | V gene | CDR3 length | CDR3 protein
TRBJ2-6 | TRBV11-2 | 14 | CASRLVSGANVLTF
TRBJ2-5 | TRBV5-1 | 14 | CASSSLAGQETQYF
TRBJ2-2 | TRBV2 | 13 | CASSESGSGELFF
TRBJ1-2 | TRBV9 | 14 | CASSVEHGVGGYTF
TRBJ2-5 | TRBV28 | 12 | CASRDLSETQYF
TRBJ1-4 | TRBV2 | 12 | CAGEGTNEKLFF
TRBJ1-1 | TRBV6-5 | 13 | CASSLQGTAEAFF
TRBJ1-2 | TRBV7-9 | 15 | CASSHSWGPNYGYTF
TRBJ2-1 | TRBV18 | 16 | CASSELASGGLNEQFF
TRBJ1-2 | TRBV7-8 | 14 | CASSLDQGAYGYTF
TRBJ2-3 | TRBV7-2 | 15 | CASSLGWDRTDTQYF
TRBJ1-1 | TRBV7-9 | 16 | CASSLPGGGSGTEAFF
TRBJ2-3 | TRBV5-1 | 14 | CASSLDRGPDTQYF
TRBJ1-2 | TRBV7-6 | 14 | CASSLGPTGNGYTF
TRBJ1-1 | TRBV2 | 14 | CASSEQEINTEAFF
TRBJ1-1 | TRBV9 | 14 | CASSVYGGNTEAFF
TRBJ2-5 | TRBV7-2 | 14 | CASSFLQGKETQYF
TRBJ1-2 | TRBV7-9 | 14 | CASSVGTGTYGYTF
TRBJ2-7 | TRBV7-2 | 15 | CASSLGQGSTYEQYF
TRBJ1-2 | TRBV5-6 | 13 | CASSLGVGSGYTF
TRBJ2-5 | TRBV9 | 14 | CASSAQTGAETQYF
TRBJ2-1 | TRBV7-9 | 14 | CASSISGGDNEQFF
TRBJ2-5 | TRBV7-2 | 11 | CASSINNDQYF
TRBJ2-3 | TRBV7-2 | 14 | CASGEGFGTDTQYF
TRBJ1-1 | TRBV2 | 14 | CASSLQEMNTEAFF
TRBJ2-7 | TRBV5-4 | 15 | CASSLDPSGSYEQYF
TRBJ1-6 | TRBV7-2 | 13 | CASSDTGNSPLHF
TRBJ2-5 | TRBV5-8 | 15 | CASSADPTYQETQYF
TRBJ2-1 | TRBV5-1 | 16 | CASSLVGGQGANEQFF
TRBJ1-5 | TRBV18 | 16 | CASSSREGPSNQPQHF
TRBJ2-3 | TRBV5-4 | 15 | CASSLGGSSTDTQYF
TRBJ1-2 | TRBV5-1 | 13 | CASSPDTHYGYTF